This TCR beta chain emerged from a study of cytomegalovirus exposure and HLA in healthy donors. Study results and caveats: A cluster of highly shared sequence variants was likely a sequencing artifact. Productive rates of about 87% or about 30% were seen for most TCR beta V segments in an earlier analysis.

The CDR3 extends over 17 amino acids. Donors had nominal health at sampling but likely had unrecorded immune exposures. The PCR was carried out with 60 Vbeta primers and 13 Jbeta primers. The data were produced by immunoSEQ multiplex PCR, yet TCRdb's version contains in-frame clones alone and is incomplete. The data contain 170,000 or so clones, around 80% of them singletons. With respect to this clone: The antigen remains unidentified.

J is TRBJ2-3 and V is TRBV21-1; TRBD2, the table's D call, lacks a check against the DNA. TRBV21-1 is shown as a pseudogene. The clonotype comes from a man aged 50 to 59 in good health and CMV-seropositive. The specimen sequenced was PBMCs. The chain's CDR3 is CASSKTEAGDKWDTQYF. As DNA, the CDR3 is TGTGCCAGCAGCAAAACGGAGGCGGGAGATAAGTGGGATACGCAGTATTTT.